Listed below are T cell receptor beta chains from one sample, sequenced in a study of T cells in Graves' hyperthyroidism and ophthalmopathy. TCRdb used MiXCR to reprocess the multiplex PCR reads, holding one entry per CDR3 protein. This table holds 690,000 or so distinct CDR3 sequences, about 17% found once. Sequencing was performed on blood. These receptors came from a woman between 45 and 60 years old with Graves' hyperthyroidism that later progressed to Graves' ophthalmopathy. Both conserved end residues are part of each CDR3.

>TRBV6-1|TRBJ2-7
CASARQFPYEQYF
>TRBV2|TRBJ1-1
CASSPFLPTERWNTEAFF
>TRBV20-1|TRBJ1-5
CSARAAVSNQPQHF
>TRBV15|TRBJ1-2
CATSRDPATGYYGYTF
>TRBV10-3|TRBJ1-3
CAISPGGLMVGNTIYF
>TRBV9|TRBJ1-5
CASSGGGGDGQPQHF
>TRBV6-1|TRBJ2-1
CASTGTSGGPYNEQFF
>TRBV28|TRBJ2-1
CASSILAGSYNEQFF
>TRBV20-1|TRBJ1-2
CSARDGQGANYGYTF
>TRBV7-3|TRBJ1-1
CASSLNRDGTEAFF
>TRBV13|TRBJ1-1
CASSRPGEGYTEAFF
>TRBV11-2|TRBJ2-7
CASSLATYEQYF
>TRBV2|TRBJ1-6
CASSEGTTGKGSPLHF
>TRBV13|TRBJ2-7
CASSSPGDTYYEQYF
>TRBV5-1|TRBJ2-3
CASSSGLVGSTDTQYF
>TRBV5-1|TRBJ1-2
CASSGQYNGYTF
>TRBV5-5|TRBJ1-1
CASSPPTDFNTEAFF
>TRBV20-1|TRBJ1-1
CSANNLENTEAFF
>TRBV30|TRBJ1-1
CAWRRGQRNTEAFF
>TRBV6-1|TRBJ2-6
CASSSSRDSAVSGANVLTF
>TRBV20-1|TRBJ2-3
CSARGGTSGTSTDTQYF
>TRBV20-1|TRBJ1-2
CSASPGQVSGGYTF
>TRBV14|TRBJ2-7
CASSPPRTGGYEQYF
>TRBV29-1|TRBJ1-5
CSVEGLSAPGNQPQHF
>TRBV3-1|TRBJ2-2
CASSQDTTVLSTGELFF
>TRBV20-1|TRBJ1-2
CSADRGFSGYTF
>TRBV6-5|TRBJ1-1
CASSYSPRMNTEAFF
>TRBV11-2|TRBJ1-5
CASSLARTADQPQHF
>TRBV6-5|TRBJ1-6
CASSYSFSGAVSPLHF
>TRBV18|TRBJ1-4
CASSQWPFNEKLFF
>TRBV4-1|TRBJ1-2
CASSQVSDRGHGYTF
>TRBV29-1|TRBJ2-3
CSVVQDGSTDTQYF
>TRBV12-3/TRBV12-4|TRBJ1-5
CASSLGVQPQHF
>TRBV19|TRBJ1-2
CASSPRDRTRNYGYTF
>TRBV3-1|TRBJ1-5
CASSQGVGPTSNQPQHF
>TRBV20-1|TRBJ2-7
CSARTGTGGISYEQYF
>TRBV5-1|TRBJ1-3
CASSLDGRFSGNTIYF
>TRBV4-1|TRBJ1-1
CASSQQDMGFTNTEAFF
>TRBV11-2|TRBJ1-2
CASRSINYGYTF
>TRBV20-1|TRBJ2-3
CSARLQGATDTQYF
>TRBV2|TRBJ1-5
CASSELGANQPQHF
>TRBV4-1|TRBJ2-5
CASSWGVQETQYF
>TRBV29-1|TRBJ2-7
CSVEVGSYEQYF
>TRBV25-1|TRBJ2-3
CASSHLWAQYF
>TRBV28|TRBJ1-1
CASSLRTSTLVAFF
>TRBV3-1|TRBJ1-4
CASSHPTRNEKLFF
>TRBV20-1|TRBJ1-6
CSANGYGPLHF
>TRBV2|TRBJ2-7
CASSDGGHIYEQYF
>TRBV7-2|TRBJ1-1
CASSVRHGEISGPEAFF
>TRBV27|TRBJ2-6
CASSRDRRTSGANVLTF
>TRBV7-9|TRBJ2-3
CASSLGRVLRTDTQYF
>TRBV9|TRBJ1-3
CASSLGTAPSGNTIYF
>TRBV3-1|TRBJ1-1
CASSRSGDRPYTEAFF
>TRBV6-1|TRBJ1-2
CASSSIRPTNYGYTF
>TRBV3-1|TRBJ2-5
CASSQDRSSGGVETQYF